This entry is about one T cell receptor (beta chain). Seattle's enrolled individuals joined amid active infection and were then monitored longitudinally. The CDR3 runs 16 residues. The J segment lost 3 bases and the V segment lost 4 bases, leaving 9 bases of the junction unmatched. Per germline, CDR1 SQVTM and CDR2 ANQGSEA. As handled by the study authors: Amplification of reference gene primers was used by the study to estimate nucleated cell counts. Data came from immunoSEQ multiplex PCR; TCRdb stores just in-frame clones and leaves some out. From that table come the V and J calls and clone size; the DNA was used to work out D and trimming. The table includes 440,000 or so clones, approximately 89% detected once. This sample stems from a study of blood T cell repertoires in COVID-19. Overall study: Samples of COVID-19 (acute and convalescent) were obtained from the United States, Italy and Spain.

Sequenced sample: peripheral blood. This receptor was obtained from a woman between 40 and 50 years old with COVID-19, enrolled during active disease. The genes are TRBV29-1 and TRBJ2-7, with 13 bases lining up with TRBD2. Here the CDR3 reads CSVVLGLAGFNYEQYF. For the CDR3, the DNA is TGCAGCGTTGTTCTGGGACTAGCGGGATTTAACTACGAGCAGTACTTC.